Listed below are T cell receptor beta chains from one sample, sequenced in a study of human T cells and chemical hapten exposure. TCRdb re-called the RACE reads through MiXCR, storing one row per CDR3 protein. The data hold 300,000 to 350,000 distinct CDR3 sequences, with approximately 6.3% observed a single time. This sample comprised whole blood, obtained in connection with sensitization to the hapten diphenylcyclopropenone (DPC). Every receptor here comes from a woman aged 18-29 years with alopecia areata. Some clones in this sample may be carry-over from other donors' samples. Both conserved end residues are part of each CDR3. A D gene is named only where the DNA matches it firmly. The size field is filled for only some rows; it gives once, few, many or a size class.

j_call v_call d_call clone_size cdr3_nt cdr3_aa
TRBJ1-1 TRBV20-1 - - TGCAGTGCTAGAAGTCAGCCCCTGAACACTGAAGCTTTCTTT CSARSQPLNTEAFF
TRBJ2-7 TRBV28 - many TGTGCCACCCAGCCCGCTCACCTTAGCTCCAGTACAGCCTACGAGCAGTACTTC CATQPAHLSSSTAYEQYF
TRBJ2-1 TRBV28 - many TGTGCCAGCACCAGGGGGGGGAGGGACCCCAGCTCCTACAATGAGCAGTTCTTC CASTRGGRDPSSYNEQFF
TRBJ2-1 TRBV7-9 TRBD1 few TGTGCCAGCAGCCCCCCGGGACAGGGTATCTACAATGAGCAGTTCTTC CASSPPGQGIYNEQFF
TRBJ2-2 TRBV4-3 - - TGCGCCAGCAGCCAAGCGGGGGGACATAACACCGGGGAGCTGTTTTTT CASSQAGGHNTGELFF
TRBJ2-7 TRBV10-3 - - TGTGCCATCAGTGATCCCGGAGAACGGTCCGAGCAGTACTTC CAISDPGERSEQYF
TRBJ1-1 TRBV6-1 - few TGTGCCAGCAGTGAAGCGCTTTGGACAACTCTGAACACTGAAGCTTTCTTT CASSEALWTTLNTEAFF
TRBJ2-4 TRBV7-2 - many TGTGCCAGCAGCTTAGTGCAGGGCCGGAACATTCAGTACTTC CASSLVQGRNIQYF
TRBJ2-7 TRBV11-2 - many TGTGCCAGCACTCCATCGGGACGCCTGACGACCTACGAGCAGTACTTC CASTPSGRLTTYEQYF
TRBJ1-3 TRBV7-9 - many TGTGCCAGCAGCCCCCGCGGGGCCTCTGGAAACACCATATATTTT CASSPRGASGNTIYF
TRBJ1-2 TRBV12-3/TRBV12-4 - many TGTGCCAGCAGCTGGGACGGGAGCTATGGCTACACCTTC CASSWDGSYGYTF
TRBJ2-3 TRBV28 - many TGTGCCAGCAAGGGCGGAACTAGCACAGATACGCAGTATTTT CASKGGTSTDTQYF
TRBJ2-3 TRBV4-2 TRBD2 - TGTGCCAGCAGCCTCGGACTAGCGGGAGGAGATACGCAGTATTTT CASSLGLAGGDTQYF
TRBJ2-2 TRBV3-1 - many TGTGCCAGCAGCCGGAATGAGGGGTCCGGGGAGCTGTTTTTT CASSRNEGSGELFF
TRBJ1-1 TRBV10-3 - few TGTGCCAGCAAGGGATCAGGGATCGGCACTGAAGCTTTCTTT CASKGSGIGTEAFF
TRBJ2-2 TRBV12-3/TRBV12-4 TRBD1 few TGTGCCAGCAGTACAAGCGGACAGGCCGGGGAGCTGTTTTTT CASSTSGQAGELFF
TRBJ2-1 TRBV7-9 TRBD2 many TGTGCCAGCAGCTTAGGACTAGCGGGGAACAATGAGCAGTTCTTC CASSLGLAGNNEQFF
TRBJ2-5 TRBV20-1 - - TGCAGTGCTCACAGGGAGGAGACCCAGTACTTC CSAHREETQYF
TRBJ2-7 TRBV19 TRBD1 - TGTGCCAGTAGTAGATGGGGACAGGCCTACGAGCAGTACTTC CASSRWGQAYEQYF
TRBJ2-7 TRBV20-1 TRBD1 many TGCAGTGCTCCCGACAGGGTAAGCGAGCAGTACTTC CSAPDRVSEQYF
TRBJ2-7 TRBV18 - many TGTGCCAGCTCACCACCGGCGGGTACCTACGAGCAGTACTTC CASSPPAGTYEQYF
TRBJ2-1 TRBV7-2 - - TGTGCCAGCAGCTTCGGCTATCGAAGTGGCAATGAGCAGTTCTTC CASSFGYRSGNEQFF
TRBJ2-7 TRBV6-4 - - TGTGCCAGCAGTGCGTGGCCGGACCACGAGCAGTACTTC CASSAWPDHEQYF
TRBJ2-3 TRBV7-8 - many TGTGCCAGCAGCTTATCCGGGACGGCGGCGAGCACAGATACGCAGTATTTT CASSLSGTAASTDTQYF
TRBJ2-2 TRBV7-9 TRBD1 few TGTGCCAGCAGACATCTCCGGGACAGGGGGCGCGGGGAGCTGTTTTTT CASRHLRDRGRGELFF
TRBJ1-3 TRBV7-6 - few TGTGCCAGCACCTCCTCTGGAAACACCATATATTTT CASTSSGNTIYF
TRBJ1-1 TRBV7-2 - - TGTGCCAGCAGCGAACAGGACGGTAATGAAGCTTTCTTT CASSEQDGNEAFF
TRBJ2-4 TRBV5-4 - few TGTGCCAGCAGCCCCCGCGGCTCGGACGGCAAAAACATTCAGTACTTC CASSPRGSDGKNIQYF
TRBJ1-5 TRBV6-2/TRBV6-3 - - TGTGCCAGCACAAGAGGGGGTATCAATCAGCCCCAGCATTTT CASTRGGINQPQHF
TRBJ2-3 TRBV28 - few TGTGCCAGCTCCCCCCAGGACAGCTCTAGCACAGATACGCAGTATTTT CASSPQDSSSTDTQYF
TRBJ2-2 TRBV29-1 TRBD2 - TGCAGTGGGACTAGCGCGGCCGGGGAGCTGTTTTTT CSGTSAAGELFF
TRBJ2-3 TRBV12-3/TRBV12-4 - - TGTGCCAGCAGTTTATCCGGGACAACGCAGTATTTT CASSLSGTTQYF
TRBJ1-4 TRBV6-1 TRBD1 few TGTGCCAGCAGTGTAGTGTGGCAGGGGGCCAGAAAACTGTTTTTT CASSVVWQGARKLFF
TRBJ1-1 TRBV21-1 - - TGTGCCAGCGGCAAAGCCTTACAGGGGCGGACTGAAGCTTTCTTT CASGKALQGRTEAFF
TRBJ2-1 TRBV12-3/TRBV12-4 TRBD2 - TGTGCCAGCAGCCAAACACCTGGGACTAGCGGGGGAAGAGGGTTCTTC CASSQTPGTSGGRGFF
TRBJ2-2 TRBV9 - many TGTGCCAGCAGCACAAGGGACGGACTGAACACCGGGGAGCTGTTTTTT CASSTRDGLNTGELFF
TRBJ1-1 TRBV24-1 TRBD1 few TGTGCCACCAGAGAAGGACACAGGGGGGAGTCCGAAGCTTTCTTT CATREGHRGESEAFF
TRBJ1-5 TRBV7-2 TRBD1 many TGTGCCAGCAGCGAAAACAGGGGGACCAATCAGCCCCAGCATTTT CASSENRGTNQPQHF
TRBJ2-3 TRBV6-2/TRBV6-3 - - TGTGCCAGCAAGGGGATTGAAGGGACAGATACGCAGTATTTT CASKGIEGTDTQYF
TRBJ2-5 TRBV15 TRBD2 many TGTGCCACCAGCAGAGTACGCGGGGGGGCCCGGGAGACCCAGTACTTC CATSRVRGGARETQYF
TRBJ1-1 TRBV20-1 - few TGCAGTGCAGCGCGGCAGCTGAACACTGAAGCTTTCTTT CSAARQLNTEAFF
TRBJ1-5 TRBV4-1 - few TGCGCCAGCAGCCAACAGGGGATGGGTCAGCCCCAGCATTTT CASSQQGMGQPQHF
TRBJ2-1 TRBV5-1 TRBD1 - TGCGCCAGCAGCCTGCGGGACAGGGGACCAGACAATGAGCAGTTCTTC CASSLRDRGPDNEQFF